One and the same sample provided the 20 T cell receptor beta chains below, sequenced in a study of patients and donors after allogeneic stem cell transplantation. MiXCR, run by TCRdb on the RT-PCR reads, gives a single entry per CDR3 protein. The sample lists hundreds of thousands of distinct CDR3 sequences; roughly 17% were seen once. The sequenced material came from blood, either unsorted or a sorted T cell fraction (not recorded which). These receptors were taken from a human donor who was either an allogeneic HSCT recipient or a stem cell or donor lymphocyte infusion donor (not recorded which). It is not recorded whose cells these are; they may come from a transplant donor.

This clonotype has only a few counts. This chain joins TRBV10-3 and TRBJ2-2; D is possibly TRBD1 (7 bases). The length of the CDR3 is 17 residues. Germline CDR1 and CDR2: ENHRY and SYGVKD. V was trimmed by 10 bases and J by 4 bases, leaving 25 bases between them. The CDR3 DNA sequence: TGTGCCACCTCAGGGGGGAGACCGGGACTCCTCACCGGGGAGCTGTTTTTT. Its protein product is CATSGGRPGLLTGELFF.

V is TRBV27 and J is TRBJ1-1, with a weak D call TRBD1 (5 bases). There are 17 residues in the CDR3. Germline values: CDR1 MNHEY, CDR2 SMNVEV (reference sequence). The V end was cut by 5 bases, the J end by 0 bases, with 19 bases between. CDR3 coding DNA: TGTGCCAGCAGTAGAAGGACCCGTAGGGACCTGAACACTGAAGCTTTCTTT. Amino acid sequence: CASSRRTRRDLNTEAFF.

This clonotype was detected a few times. This sequence joins TRBV24-1 and TRBJ2-3; 14 bases match TRBD2. V was clipped by 3 bases and J by 12 bases; unmatched bases: 1. CDR3 size: 13 residues. CDR1 KGHDR and CDR2 SFDVKD come from the germline V gene. The CDR3 is CATSDGTSGRQYF. In DNA, the CDR3 is TGTGCCACCAGTGATGGGACTAGCGGGAGACAGTATTTT.

This clonotype was observed at least ten times. This chain uses TRBV25-1 with TRBJ2-6; D is uncertain. Germline loops: CDR1 MGHDK, CDR2 SYGVNS. V lost 4 bases and J 2 bases, leaving 15 bases between the germline ends. The CDR3 is 17 amino acids. The CDR3 DNA sequence: TGTGCCAGCAGTGCGGGTTTCTTAGGGACTGGGGCCAACGTCCTGACTTTC. It is translated as CASSAGFLGTGANVLTF.

The rearrangement uses TRBV2 and TRBJ2-5; D unclear. Trimming took off 1 base at V and 9 bases at J, with 9 bases between the two ends. The CDR3 length is 12 residues. Germline CDR1 is SNHLY and CDR2 is FYNNEI. The DNA for the CDR3 is TGTGCCAGCAGTGAAGGCCGTTTCCCCCAGTACTTC. Translated: CASSEGRFPQYF. Looking up the rest from reference TRBV2 and TRBJ2-5 gives the full variable domain: EPEVTQTPSHQVTQMGQEVILRCVPISNHLYFYWYRQILGQKVEFLVSFYNNEISEKSEIFDDQFSVERPDGSNFTLKIRSTKLEDSAMYFCASSEGRFPQYFGPGTRLLVL.

The chain joins TRBV5-1 to TRBJ2-1; 7 nucleotides line up with TRBD1. The CDR3 runs 16 residues. Trimming cost V 3 bases and J 1 base; bases outside gene matches: 7. In germline, CDR1 is SGHRS, CDR2 YFSETQ. CDR3 DNA sequence: TGCGCCAGCAGCTGGTCCGGGACAGTATCCTACAATGAGCAGTTCTTC. This sequence encodes CASSWSGTVSYNEQFF.

The sample holds a few counts of this clonotype. The chain links TRBV3-1 to TRBJ1-6, with D unclear. CDR3 length: 15 amino acids. V dropped 3 bases and J dropped 7 bases, with 13 bases sitting between them. The germline CDR1 and CDR2 sequences are LGHDT and YNNKEL (reference sequence). CDR3 nucleotide sequence: TGTGCCAGCAGCCATGGGCCCCACGGAAATTCACCCCTCCACTTT. Amino acid sequence: CASSHGPHGNSPLHF.

This clonotype was observed at least ten times. The chain joins TRBV4-2 to TRBJ2-7; D is possibly TRBD1 or TRBD2 (5 bases each). V lost 0 bases to trimming and J lost 6 bases, with 18 bases between them. In germline, CDR1 is LGHNA, CDR2 YNFKEQ. The CDR3 runs 16 residues. The CDR3 region is CASSQDKGTLIIEQYF. Written as DNA, the CDR3 is TGTGCCAGCAGCCAAGATAAGGGGACCCTAATCATCGAGCAGTACTTC.

This sequence joins TRBV12-3 or TRBV12-4 and TRBJ1-2; possible D gene TRBD1, 6 bases. Deletions cut 5 bases from V and 2 bases from J, with 18 bases between. CDR3 length: 16 residues. The DNA for the CDR3 is TGTGCCAGCAGTCTCAGAATAAAGGGGGGGAACTATGGCTACACCTTC. It is translated as CASSLRIKGGNYGYTF.

The rearrangement uses TRBV7-3 and TRBJ2-1; TRBD2 might be the D (6 bases). Germline lookup yields CDR1 SGHTA and CDR2 FQGTGA. V was pared by 2 bases and J by 7 bases, with 18 bases between. CDR3 length: 16 residues. Written as DNA, the CDR3 is TGTGCCAGCAGCTTAGGAAGCGGGCCCGAGGGGAATGAGCAGTTCTTC. Translating it yields CASSLGSGPEGNEQFF.

This clonotype was seen a handful of times. The J gene is TRBJ1-1, the V gene TRBV6-1; 7 nucleotides align to TRBD1. This CDR3 has 13 residues. From germline, CDR1 is MNHNS and CDR2 SASEGT. V shed 7 bases and J 6 bases; nucleotides not matched to a gene: 8. The CDR3 DNA sequence: TGTGCCAGCAAATTGAGACAGGGCGCTGAAGCTTTCTTT. It encodes CASKLRQGAEAFF.

This chain connects TRBV11-2 to TRBJ2-3; D perhaps matches TRBD1 (5 bases). CDR1 and CDR2 (germline): SGHAT, FQNNGV. The V end was cut by 1 base, the J end by 1 base, with 12 bases between. The CDR3 length is 16 residues. The CDR3 region is CASSLGLGRGTDTQYF. The CDR3, as DNA: TGTGCCAGCAGCTTAGGATTGGGCAGGGGCACAGATACGCAGTATTTT. Full variable domain (missing parts from reference TRBV11-2 and TRBJ2-3): EAGVAQSPRYKIIEKRQSVAFWCNPISGHATLYWYQQILGQGPKLLIQFQNNGVVDDSQLPKDRFSAERLKGVDSTLKIQPAKLEDSAVYLCASSLGLGRGTDTQYFGPGTRLTVL.

The table lists this clonotype with many counts. The chain has TRBV3-1 and TRBJ2-4; 9 nucleotides align to TRBD1. This CDR3 spans 15 amino acids. The J segment lost 3 bases and the V segment lost 0 bases, leaving 0 bases of the junction unmatched. Germline V lookup: CDR1 LGHDT, CDR2 YNNKEL (reference sequence). CDR3 in amino acids: CASSQEDRGKNIQYF. The DNA for the CDR3 is TGTGCCAGCAGCCAAGAGGACAGGGGCAAAAACATTCAGTACTTC.

This clonotype came up a few times. The chain uses TRBV4-1 and TRBJ1-5; unclear D gene. The V end was cut by 1 base, the J end by 7 bases, with 17 bases between. CDR1 and CDR2 from the germline V gene are MGHRA and YSYEKL. The CDR3 consists of 16 residues. CDR3 DNA sequence: TGCGCCAGCAGCCAAGCGGGCCAGGCGAGCGGCCAGCCCCAGCATTTT. Encoded protein: CASSQAGQASGQPQHF.

The CDR3 sequence: CASSDTEAVSPDGCYTF. The CDR3 DNA reads as TGTGCCAGCAGTGACACCGAGGCGGTTTCACCAGACGGATGCTACACCTTC. This chain connects TRBV6-4 to TRBJ1-2; no clear D gene. The germline V gene encodes CDR1 MRHNA and CDR2 SNTAGT. V lost 2 bases, J lost 9 bases, and 25 bases lay in between. This CDR3 contains 17 residues.

This clonotype was observed a few times. This chain connects TRBV7-3 to TRBJ2-5; TRBD1 matches 7 bases. This CDR3 has 13 amino acids. Germline assignment: CDR1 SGHTA and CDR2 FQGTGA. With V trimmed by 5 bases and J by 5 bases, 5 bases remained unmatched. CDR3 residues: CASSPGGVETQYF. DNA of the CDR3: TGTGCCAGCAGCCCAGGGGGTGTGGAGACCCAGTACTTC.

The sample holds many counts of this clonotype. The chain joins TRBV12-3 or TRBV12-4 to TRBJ2-2; no definite D call. Trimming left V 6 bases short and J 10 bases short, with 9 bases between. CDR3 length equals 11 residues. CDR3 in amino acids: CASRFLEELFF. The CDR3 DNA reads TGTGCCAGCAGGTTCTTAGAGGAGCTGTTTTTT.

This clonotype has a handful of counts. This chain links TRBV29-1 with TRBJ1-2, with TRBD1 matching 8 bases. The trim removed 0 bases at V and 7 bases at J, leaving 13 bases unmatched. CDR3 length: 16 residues. Germline V gene lookup returns CDR1 SQVTM and CDR2 ANQGSEA. In DNA, the CDR3 is TGCAGCGTTGAAGATCTGGGTGACAGGGGCCCCGGTGGCTACACCTTC. Its translation is CSVEDLGDRGPGGYTF.

The rearrangement joins TRBV4-1 to TRBJ1-4; D possibly corresponds to TRBD1 (6 bases). The CDR3 extends over 16 amino acids. In germline, CDR1 is MGHRA, CDR2 YSYEKL. The germline V and J ends were trimmed by 4 bases and 7 bases, with 19 bases remaining between them. CDR3 DNA: TGCGCCAGCAGCCCCACGCTTGGGGGGGCCGTTGAAAAACTGTTTTTT. As protein: CASSPTLGGAVEKLFF.

Notes on this clonotype: A clone one base away is much larger, so this may be a read error. The conserved final phenylalanine or tryptophan is absent from the CDR3, which likely points to a read error. The V and J genes are TRBV4-3 and TRBJ2-4; D not resolved. The V end lost 4 bases, the J end lost 10 bases, and 17 bases lay between the germline ends. Per germline, CDR1 LGHNA and CDR2 YSLEER. The CDR3 loop spans 14 amino acids. The DNA of the CDR3 is TGCGCCAGCAGCCCCGGTGGAGCTACCGTAATTCAGTACTTA. This encodes CASSPGGATVIQYL.